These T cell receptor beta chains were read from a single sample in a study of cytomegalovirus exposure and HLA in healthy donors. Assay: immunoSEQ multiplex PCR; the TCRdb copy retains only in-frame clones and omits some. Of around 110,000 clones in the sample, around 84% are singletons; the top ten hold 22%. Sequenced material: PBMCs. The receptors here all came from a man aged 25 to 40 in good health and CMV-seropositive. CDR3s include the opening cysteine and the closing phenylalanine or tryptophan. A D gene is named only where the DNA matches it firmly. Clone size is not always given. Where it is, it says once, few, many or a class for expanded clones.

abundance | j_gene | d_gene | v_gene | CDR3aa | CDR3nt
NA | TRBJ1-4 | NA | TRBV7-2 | CASSSRGGHLKLFF | TGTGCCAGCAGCTCCCGGGGGGGACACCTAAAACTGTTTTTT
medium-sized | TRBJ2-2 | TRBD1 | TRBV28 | CASSSFGTGGSTGELFF | TGTGCCAGCAGTTCCTTCGGGACAGGGGGCAGCACCGGGGAGCTGTTTTTT
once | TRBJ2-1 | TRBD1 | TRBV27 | CASSLTGTGFRQFF | TGTGCCAGCAGTCTCACCGGGACAGGGTTCAGACAGTTCTTC
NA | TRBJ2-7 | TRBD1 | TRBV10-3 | CAISNRQGAYEQYF | TGTGCCATCAGTAACCGACAGGGGGCATACGAGCAGTACTTC
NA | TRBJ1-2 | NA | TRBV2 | CASSRAGGYTF | TGTGCCAGCAGTCGGGCAGGGGGCTACACCTTC
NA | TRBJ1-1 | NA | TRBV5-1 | CASSLGPTGEAFF | TGCGCCAGCAGCTTGGGGCCTACAGGTGAAGCTTTCTTT
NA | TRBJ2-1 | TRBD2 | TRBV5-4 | CASKRGGIYNEQFF | TGTGCCAGTAAGCGGGGGGGCATCTACAATGAGCAGTTCTTC
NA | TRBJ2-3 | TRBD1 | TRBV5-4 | CASSLDRGQSTDTQYF | TGTGCCAGCAGCTTGGACAGGGGTCAGAGCACAGATACGCAGTATTTT
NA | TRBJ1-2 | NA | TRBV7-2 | CASSLSGSNYGYTF | TGTGCCAGCAGCTTGTCCGGGAGTAACTATGGCTACACCTTC
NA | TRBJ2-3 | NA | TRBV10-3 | CAISESGARRDTQYF | TGTGCCATCAGTGAGTCTGGGGCCAGACGGGATACGCAGTATTTT
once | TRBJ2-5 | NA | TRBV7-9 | CASSSGQETQYF | TGTGCCAGCAGTTCCGGGCAAGAGACCCAGTACTTC
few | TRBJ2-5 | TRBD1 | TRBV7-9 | CASSPQGETQYF | TGTGCCAGCTCGCCACAGGGGGAGACCCAGTACTTC
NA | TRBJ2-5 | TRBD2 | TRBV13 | CASSRSPTGGTQYF | TGTGCCAGCAGCCGGAGTCCTACGGGAGGGACCCAGTACTTC